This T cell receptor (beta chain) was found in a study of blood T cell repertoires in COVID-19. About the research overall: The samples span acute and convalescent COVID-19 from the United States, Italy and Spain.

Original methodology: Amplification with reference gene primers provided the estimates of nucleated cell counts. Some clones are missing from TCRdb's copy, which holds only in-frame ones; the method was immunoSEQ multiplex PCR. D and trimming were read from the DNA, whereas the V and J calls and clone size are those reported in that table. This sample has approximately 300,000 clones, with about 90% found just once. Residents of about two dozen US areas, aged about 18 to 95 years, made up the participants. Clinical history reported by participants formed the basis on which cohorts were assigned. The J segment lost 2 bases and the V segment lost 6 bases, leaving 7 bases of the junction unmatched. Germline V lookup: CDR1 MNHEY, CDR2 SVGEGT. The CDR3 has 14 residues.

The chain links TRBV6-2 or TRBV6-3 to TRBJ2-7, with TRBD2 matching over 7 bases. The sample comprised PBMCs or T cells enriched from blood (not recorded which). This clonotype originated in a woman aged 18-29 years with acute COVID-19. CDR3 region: CASSPSGIAYEQYF. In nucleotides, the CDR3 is TGTGCCAGCAGCCCCAGCGGGATCGCCTACGAGCAGTACTTC.